What follows is one T cell receptor (beta chain) and its context. The germline gives CDR1 SGHAT, CDR2 FQNNGV. The V and J ends lost 0 bases and 6 bases respectively, with 12 bases between them. This CDR3 has 14 amino acids. The data were obtained in a study of shared clonotypes between healthy human individuals. Running of the assay took place at deep level. Libraries were prepared by immunoSEQ multiplex PCR; TCRdb keeps only in-frame clonotypes and omits some of them. The table lists 950,000 to 1,200,000 clones, 70% to 80% of them singletons. It was into CD45RA+ naive and CD45RA-negative memory subsets that the CD4+ cells were split.

The TCR was taken from a man aged 18-30 years in good health. Some clones in this sample may be carry-over from other donors' samples. The source material was memory CD4+ T cells from PBMCs. As to subset: CD45RA-negative fraction. The V gene is TRBV11-2, the J gene TRBJ2-7; no definite D call. The CDR3 region has the DNA TGTGCCAGCAGCTTAGATTTGCGTTCGGGCGAGCAGTACTTC. This codes for CASSLDLRSGEQYF.